What follows are 4 T cell receptor beta chains derived from one specimen sequenced in a study of a mutant IDH1 vaccine in newly diagnosed glioma. No antigen has been identified for these receptors. TCRdb's table, derived via immunoSEQ multiplex PCR, lists solely in-frame clones and lacks some. The table lists around 30,000 clones, approximately 90% of them singletons. As for time point: week 47, end of study. Each dose of the vaccine consisted of 300 ug of mutant IDH1 20-mer peptide, with topical imiquimod. The specimen comprised PBMCs, sampled from a glioma patient whose treatment included an IDH1 peptide vaccine. Every receptor here comes from a man in his forties or fifties with glioma.

J is TRBJ2-1 and V is TRBV4-1; no clear D. Between the trimmed V and J ends, which lost 0 bases and 0 bases, there was a span of 9 bases. This CDR3 spans 16 amino acids. Per germline, CDR1 MGHRA and CDR2 YSYEKL. The CDR3 loop is CASSQDTSSSYNEQFF. Here the CDR3 DNA reads TGCGCCAGCAGCCAAGATACATCGAGCTCCTACAATGAGCAGTTCTTC.

The chain employs TRBV5-1 and TRBJ1-6; D gene ambiguous. Trimming removed 4 bases from V and 7 bases from J, with 12 bases in between. Germline V gives CDR1 SGHRS, CDR2 YFSETQ. This CDR3 region has 14 residues. DNA of the CDR3: TGCGCCAGCAGCGAACAGACGGGGAATTCACCCCTCCACTTT. Its translation: CASSEQTGNSPLHF. Looking up the rest from reference TRBV5-1 and TRBJ1-6 gives the full variable domain: KAGVTQTPRYLIKTRGQQVTLSCSPISGHRSVSWYQQTPGQGLQFLFEYFSETQRNKGNFPGRFSGRQFSNSRSEMNVSTLELGDSALYLCASSEQTGNSPLHFGNGTRLTVT.

The genes are TRBV7-2 and TRBJ2-7; D remains unclear. Trimming cost V 0 bases and J 2 bases, with 5 bases left between them. Germline V CDR1 and CDR2: SGHTA, FQGNSA. The length of the CDR3 is 13 residues. The CDR3 region has the DNA TGTGCCAGCAGCTTAGCCCCTGCCTACGAGCAGTACTTC. Protein product: CASSLAPAYEQYF.

The CDR3 protein is CASTPTQGDNSPLHF. The CDR3 bases are TGTGCCAGCACCCCGACCCAGGGGGATAATTCACCCCTCCACTTT. V is TRBV6-5 and J is TRBJ1-6; the match to TRBD1 covers 7 bases. The V segment lost 7 bases and the J segment 5 bases; nucleotides outside the gene matches: 8. The germline V gene has CDR1 MNHEY and CDR2 SVGAGI. The CDR3 consists of 15 residues.